A selection of T cell receptor beta chains follows, all from one sample in a study of blood T cells in healthy people across ages. TCRdb recomputed calls from the 5' RACE reads with MiXCR, one row per CDR3 protein. The data show over 950,000 distinct CDR3 sequences, more than 30% seen once. The sequenced material came from blood. The receptors were gathered from a man younger than 35 in good health. Each CDR3 is given without its conserved first and last residue.

j_call v_call cdr3_aa
TRBJ2-5 TRBV20-1 SATRETQY
TRBJ2-7 TRBV20-1 SAIPPFFEGASYEQY
TRBJ1-2 TRBV20-1 SALTAPYGYT
TRBJ2-1 TRBV29-1 SVPAGTGYYNEQF
TRBJ1-2 TRBV6-2/TRBV6-3 ASRATGGDYGYT
TRBJ1-5 TRBV27 ASKPQGFGQPQH
TRBJ1-5 TRBV6-2/TRBV6-3 ASSYFKNQPQH
TRBJ1-1 TRBV10-3 AISGQGATTEAF
TRBJ2-3 TRBV20-1 SAPSPGATDTQY
TRBJ2-5 TRBV20-1 SARDTGEVRQETQY
TRBJ1-4 TRBV5-1 ASSDGTLTNEKLF
TRBJ1-1 TRBV6-2/TRBV6-3 ASRPPTAWNTEAF
TRBJ2-7 TRBV4-2 ASSQNAIGSGGYEQY
TRBJ1-1 TRBV29-1 SVGGTGDYTEAF
TRBJ2-2 TRBV6-2/TRBV6-3 ASTWTSGGADTGELF
TRBJ1-4 TRBV20-1 SAAVGREKLF
TRBJ2-5 TRBV29-1 SVVRAGGLQETQY
TRBJ2-5 TRBV7-2 ASSLGGRGLLEQY
TRBJ2-3 TRBV15 ATSKKVGVSGGITDTQY
TRBJ2-1 TRBV7-3 ASSLTSSHNEQF
TRBJ2-5 TRBV5-1 ASSRTREETQY
TRBJ2-5 TRBV12-3/TRBV12-4 ASSFKGLRMRGEQY
TRBJ2-3 TRBV7-2 ASSSTRTTDTQY
TRBJ2-5 TRBV6-6 ASTLRGETQY
TRBJ1-3 TRBV7-2 ASSLAPGSLNTIY
TRBJ1-5 TRBV12-3/TRBV12-4 ASSLAGTAAQPQH
TRBJ2-2 TRBV4-2 ASSQEVTSNTGELF
TRBJ1-1 TRBV27 ASSEGGEAF
TRBJ1-4 TRBV28 ASRLQGWATKEKLF
TRBJ1-5 TRBV5-5 ASSLVGTGAAQPQH
TRBJ2-1 TRBV9 ASSVDGGEQF
TRBJ2-3 TRBV5-1 ASSLTSRRTDTQY
TRBJ2-1 TRBV15 ATSRDLAGGYNEQF
TRBJ2-2 TRBV27 ANSLRPNTGELF
TRBJ1-6 TRBV2 ASSEPPSHNSPLH
TRBJ2-7 TRBV27 ASRTGTSGYNEQY
TRBJ1-2 TRBV29-1 SVELGADGYT
TRBJ1-6 TRBV7-9 ASSAREDSPLH
TRBJ1-1 TRBV4-1 ASSQEGGVTEAF
TRBJ1-3 TRBV12-3/TRBV12-4 ASTDGQVSGNTIY
TRBJ2-1 TRBV29-1 SGGPTGGEQF
TRBJ1-1 TRBV9 ASSVEGITEAF
TRBJ2-3 TRBV10-3 AIRGLASTDTQY
TRBJ2-2 TRBV4-2 ASSQDRRGSRELF
TRBJ2-1 TRBV18 ASSTTAPGQLF
TRBJ1-1 TRBV5-1 ASSLIDSWNTEAF
TRBJ2-2 TRBV4-2 ASSQAGTGARELF
. TRBV6-5 ASSYGSGETQY